These 6 T cell receptor beta chains were all obtained from the same sample, sequenced in a study of blood T cell repertoires in COVID-19 (dated by TCRdb to 2018 to 2021). Receptor libraries were prepared by the immunoSEQ multiplex PCR assay. Entries here come from immuneACCESS through TCRdb and include only in-frame sequences with V and J called. Some clones fail to appear in such tables; in the studies checked, an unresolved V gene covers under half of the shortfall, and the cause of the remainder is unknown. For this sample the table gives roughly 130,000 clones, of which about four fifths were detected only once. The top ten clonotypes cover 9% to 15% of the sample. The sequenced material came from peripheral blood. These receptors were taken from a woman between 55 and 75 years old with acute or convalescent COVID-19.

The chain is built from TRBV29-1 and TRBJ1-1; TRBD1 aligns across 8 bases. Germline CDR1 SQVTM, CDR2 ANQGSEA. This CDR3 region has 13 residues. The trim removed 7 bases at V and 0 bases at J, leaving 4 bases unmatched. Here the CDR3 reads CSAGTGLNTEAFF. DNA for the CDR3: TGCAGCGCCGGGACAGGTCTGAACACTGAAGCTTTCTTT.

The CDR3: CASSLATGRNTIYF. DNA for the CDR3: TGTGCCAGCAGTTTAGCGACAGGGAGAAACACCATATATTTT. The chain recombines TRBV28 with TRBJ1-3; 7 bases align to TRBD1. CDR1 is MDHEN, CDR2 SYDVKM, per germline. This CDR3 spans 14 amino acids. V was clipped by 2 bases and J by 5 bases; unmatched bases: 3.

This clone was found once. The rearrangement links TRBV19 to TRBJ1-5; D not certain. V dropped 7 bases and J dropped 0 bases, with 22 bases sitting between them. There are 18 residues in the CDR3. Germline V gives CDR1 LNHDA, CDR2 SQIVND (reference sequence). This chain's CDR3 is CASNSGFGSGDSNQPQHF. The CDR3 DNA sequence: TGTGCCAGTAATTCGGGCTTCGGGAGTGGGGATAGCAATCAGCCCCAGCATTTT.

This chain joins TRBV14 and TRBJ2-7, with TRBD1 as a possible D gene (6 bases). V was cut by 0 bases and J by 3 bases, with 15 bases left in between. CDR3 size: 16 residues. Germline V gene lookup returns CDR1 SGHDN and CDR2 FVKESK. CDR3 residues: CASSQEIWQGHYEQYF. CDR3 DNA: TGTGCCAGCAGCCAAGAAATATGGCAGGGGCACTACGAGCAGTACTTC.

The rearrangement uses TRBV15 and TRBJ1-5; D call uncertain. Germline V gene data show CDR1 as LNHNV and CDR2 as YYDKDF (reference sequence). This CDR3 comprises 15 residues. V dropped 4 bases and J dropped 9 bases, with 19 bases sitting between them. The CDR3: CATSTLSEDGMPQHF. The DNA of the CDR3 is TGTGCCACCAGCACCCTCTCCGAGGACGGGATGCCCCAGCATTTT. Full variable domain (outside the CDR3, taken from reference TRBV15 and TRBJ1-5): DAMVIQNPRYQVTQFGKPVTLSCSQTLNHNVMYWYQQKSSQAPKLLFHYYDKDFNNEADTPDNFQSRRPNTSFCFLDIRSPGLGDTAMYLCATSTLSEDGMPQHFGDGTRLSIL.

This sequence joins TRBV6-6 and TRBJ2-1; D unclear. Deletions cut 5 bases from V and 9 bases from J, with 11 bases between. Germline V gene sequence: CDR1 MNHNY, CDR2 SVGAGI (reference sequence). The CDR3 sequence is 12 residues long. CDR3 residues: CASSIALSEQFF. Written as DNA, the CDR3 is TGTGCCAGCAGTATCGCTCTCAGTGAGCAGTTCTTC.